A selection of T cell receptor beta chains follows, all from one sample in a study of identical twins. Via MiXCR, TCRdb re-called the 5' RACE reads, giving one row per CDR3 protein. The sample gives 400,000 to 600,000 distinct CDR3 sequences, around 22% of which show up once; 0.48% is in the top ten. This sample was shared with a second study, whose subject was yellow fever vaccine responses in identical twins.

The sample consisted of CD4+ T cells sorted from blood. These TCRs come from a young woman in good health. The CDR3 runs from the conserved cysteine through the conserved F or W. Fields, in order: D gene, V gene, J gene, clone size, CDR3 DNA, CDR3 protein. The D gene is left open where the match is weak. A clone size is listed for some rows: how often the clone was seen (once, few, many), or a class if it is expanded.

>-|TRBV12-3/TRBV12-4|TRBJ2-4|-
TGTGCCAGCAGCCCCCAGGCGGGTCTAGCCAAAAACATTCAGTACTTC
CASSPQAGLAKNIQYF
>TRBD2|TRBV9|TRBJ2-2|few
TGTGCCAGCAGCGGCCGGGGCACAAGCGGGAGTGGCGGGGAGCTGTTTTTT
CASSGRGTSGSGGELFF
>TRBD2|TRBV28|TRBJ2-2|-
TGTGCCAGCACGACGGGAGGGCCTTTAACCGGGGAGCTGTTTTTT
CASTTGGPLTGELFF
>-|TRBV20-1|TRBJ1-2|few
TGCAGTGCTAGAGAGCCAGTGCAGCCCTATGGCTACACCTTC
CSAREPVQPYGYTF
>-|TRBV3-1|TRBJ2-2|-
TGTGCCAGCAGCCAAGATAAGAGGATATCGAACACCGGGGAGCTGTTTTTT
CASSQDKRISNTGELFF
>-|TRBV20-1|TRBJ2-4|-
TGCAGTGCTAGTCTACGAGCCAAAAACATTCAGTACTTC
CSASLRAKNIQYF
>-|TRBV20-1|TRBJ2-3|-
TGCAGTGCTAGCGGAGGGGTGGGGGGAGATACGCAGTATTTT
CSASGGVGGDTQYF
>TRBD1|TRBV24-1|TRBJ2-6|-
TGTGCCACCAGTGATTGGGTGGGGACAGGGCACTCTGGGGCCAACGTCCTGACTTTC
CATSDWVGTGHSGANVLTF
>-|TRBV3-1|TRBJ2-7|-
TGTGCCAGCAGCCAATCCGGGACCTCCTACGAGCAGTACTTC
CASSQSGTSYEQYF
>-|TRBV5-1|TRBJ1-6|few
TGCGCCAGCAGCTTGTCGAGCTCCTATAATTCACCCCTCCACTTT
CASSLSSSYNSPLHF
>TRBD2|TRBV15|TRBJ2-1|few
TGTGCCACCAGCAGAGATGTCGGTGCTAGCGGGAGGGATGAGCAGTTCTTC
CATSRDVGASGRDEQFF
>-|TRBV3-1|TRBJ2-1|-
TGTGCCAGCAGCCCCTGGGACCCCTCGGGGAATGAGCAGTTCTTC
CASSPWDPSGNEQFF
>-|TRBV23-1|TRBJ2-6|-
TGCGCCAGCAGTCCTAAAGGGCATCCCCTAGTCGGCTCTGGGGCCAACGTCCTGACTTTC
CASSPKGHPLVGSGANVLTF
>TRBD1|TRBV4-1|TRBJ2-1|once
TGCGCCAGCAGGTCGACCGGGACAGGGGGCAGGTATGAGCAGTTCTTC
CASRSTGTGGRYEQFF
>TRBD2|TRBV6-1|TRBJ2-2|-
TGTGCCAGCAGTGAAACTAGCGGGGGGGCCGGGGAGCTGTTTTTT
CASSETSGGAGELFF
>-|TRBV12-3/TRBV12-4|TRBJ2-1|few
TGTGCCAGCAGTTTCCGGGGGCGCGATGAGCAGTTCTTC
CASSFRGRDEQFF
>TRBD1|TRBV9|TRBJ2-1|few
TGTGCCAGCAGCATCACGGGACAGGTAAACAATGAGCAGTTCTTC
CASSITGQVNNEQFF
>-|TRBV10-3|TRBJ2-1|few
TGTGCCATCAGTGAGCAAGTTGAGCAGTTCTTC
CAISEQVEQFF
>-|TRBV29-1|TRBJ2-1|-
TGCAGCGTTGAAGGTCTAACTTATCAGTTCTTC
CSVEGLTYQFF
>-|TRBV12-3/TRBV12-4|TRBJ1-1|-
TGTGCCAGCAGTTGGCGAGGGACTGAAGCTTTCTTT
CASSWRGTEAFF
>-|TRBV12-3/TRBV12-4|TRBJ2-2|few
TGTGCCAGCAGTCTCAACTGGGAGCTGTTTTTT
CASSLNWELFF
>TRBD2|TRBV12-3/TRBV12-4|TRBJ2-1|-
TGTGCCAGCAGGGGGAGCGTAGCGGGAGGGTACAATGAGCAGTTCTTC
CASRGSVAGGYNEQFF
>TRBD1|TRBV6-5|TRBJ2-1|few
TGTGCCAGCAGCTCCGGGACAGTCGAGTTCTTC
CASSSGTVEFF
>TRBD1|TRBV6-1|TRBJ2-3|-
TGTGCCAGCAGTGCGCGACAGGGGACGTTAAGCACAGATACGCAGTATTTT
CASSARQGTLSTDTQYF
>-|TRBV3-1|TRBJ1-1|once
TGTGCCAGCAGCCACGGGACGTTGAACACTGAAGCTTTCTTT
CASSHGTLNTEAFF
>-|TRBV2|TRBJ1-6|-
TGTGCCAGCAGTTCAAACAGCGGCAATTCACCCCTCCACTTT
CASSSNSGNSPLHF
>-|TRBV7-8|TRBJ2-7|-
TGTGCCAGCAGCTCCCCACCCGAAAGCTACGAGCAGTACTTC
CASSSPPESYEQYF
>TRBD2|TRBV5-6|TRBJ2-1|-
TGTGCCAGCAGCTGGAGAGGCCTAGCGGGAAAAAATGAGCAGTTCTTC
CASSWRGLAGKNEQFF
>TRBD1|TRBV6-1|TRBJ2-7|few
TGTGCCAGCAGTATGTACAGGGGCCCCTACGAGCAGTACTTC
CASSMYRGPYEQYF
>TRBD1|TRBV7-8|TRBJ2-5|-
TGTGCCAGCAGCTTATCCCGGGACAGGGGGGAGACCCAGTACTTC
CASSLSRDRGETQYF
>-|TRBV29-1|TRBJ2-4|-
TGCAGCGTTGAAGATTACAGGGATAACATTCAGTACTTC
CSVEDYRDNIQYF
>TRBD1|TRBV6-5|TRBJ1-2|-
TGTGCCAGCAGTTACTCGGGAAGACAGGGGTTAGGTGGCTACACCTTC
CASSYSGRQGLGGYTF
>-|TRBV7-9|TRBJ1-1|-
TGTGCCAGCAGCTTAGAATGGTCCGGGGCCGAAGCTTTCTTT
CASSLEWSGAEAFF
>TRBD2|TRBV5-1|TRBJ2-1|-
TGCGCCAGCAGCCTGACTAGCGGGAGGTCCTACAATGAGCAGTTCTTC
CASSLTSGRSYNEQFF
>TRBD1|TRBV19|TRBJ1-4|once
TGTGCCAGTAGTGAGACCGGGACAGGGGGCGCAACTAATGAAAAACTGTTTTTT
CASSETGTGGATNEKLFF
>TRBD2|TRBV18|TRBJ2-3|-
TGTGCCAGCTCACCACCGGGCAGGGGACTAGCGGGCACAGATACGCAGTATTTT
CASSPPGRGLAGTDTQYF
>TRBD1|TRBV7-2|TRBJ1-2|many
TGTGCCAGCAGCCCATCGGGGACAGGGTCATTTGGCTACACCTTC
CASSPSGTGSFGYTF
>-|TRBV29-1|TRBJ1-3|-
TGCAGCGTGCGCGGTGACAGCTCTGGAAACACCATATATTTT
CSVRGDSSGNTIYF
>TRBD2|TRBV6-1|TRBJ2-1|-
TGTGCCAGCAGCCGCGGGAGGACGGCCCATGAGCAGTTCTTC
CASSRGRTAHEQFF
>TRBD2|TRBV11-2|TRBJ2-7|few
TGTGCCAGCAGCTTACCCCGGGGGCCCTTTAGCGGGACGAGCTCCTACGAGCAGTACTTC
CASSLPRGPFSGTSSYEQYF
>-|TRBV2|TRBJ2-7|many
TGTGCCAGCAGCAAGGAGGCGGTTCGGTACGAGCAGTACTTC
CASSKEAVRYEQYF
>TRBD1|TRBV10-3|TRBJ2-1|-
TGTGCCATCAGATCCGGGACAGGGATCAATGAGCAGTTCTTC
CAIRSGTGINEQFF
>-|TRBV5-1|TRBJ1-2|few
TGCGCCAGCAGCTTGGACTCAGGGGCGAACTATGGCTACACCTTC
CASSLDSGANYGYTF
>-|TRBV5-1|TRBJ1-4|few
TGCGCCAGCAGCTTGGACAGCGAATGGGAAAAACTGTTTTTT
CASSLDSEWEKLFF
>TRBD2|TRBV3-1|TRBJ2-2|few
TGTGCCAGCAGCCCGGGACTAGTATATCCCGGGGAGCTGTTTTTT
CASSPGLVYPGELFF
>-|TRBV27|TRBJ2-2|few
TGTGCCAGCACCGTAGCCGGGACGGTTTCCGGGGAGCTGTTTTTT
CASTVAGTVSGELFF
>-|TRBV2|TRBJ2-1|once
TGTGCCAGCAGTGAAGGGCTTGGGGAGCAGTTCTTC
CASSEGLGEQFF
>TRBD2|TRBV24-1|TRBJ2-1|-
TGTGCCACCAGTGACTCCGGGACTATTCTACGCAATGAGCAGTTCTTC
CATSDSGTILRNEQFF